What follows is one T cell receptor beta chain and its context. Profiling relied on immunoSEQ multiplex PCR, and the TCRdb table lists in-frame clones only, not all of them. This table holds roughly 96,000 clones, approximately 80% found once. The sample is drawn from a study of OX40 agonist ivuxolimab in advanced cancers. Turning to the study itself: Patients received intravenous ivuxolimab every 2 weeks at 0.01 to 10 mg/kg.

The CDR3 is 16 amino acids. The V gene's germline CDR1 is SGHRS and CDR2 YFSETQ. Unmatched junction bases numbered 7, after V lost 3 bases and J lost 7 bases. The TCR comes from an adult with an advanced solid tumor such as melanoma, head and neck, liver or kidney cancer. Sequenced material: CD4+ or CD8+ T cells sorted from blood, taken in a trial of the OX40 agonist ivuxolimab. This sequence joins TRBV5-1 and TRBJ2-2; 12 bases fit TRBD2. The chain's CDR3 is CASSSLLAGGIGELFF. The CDR3 DNA reads TGCGCCAGCAGCTCACTACTAGCGGGAGGTATCGGGGAGCTGTTTTTT.